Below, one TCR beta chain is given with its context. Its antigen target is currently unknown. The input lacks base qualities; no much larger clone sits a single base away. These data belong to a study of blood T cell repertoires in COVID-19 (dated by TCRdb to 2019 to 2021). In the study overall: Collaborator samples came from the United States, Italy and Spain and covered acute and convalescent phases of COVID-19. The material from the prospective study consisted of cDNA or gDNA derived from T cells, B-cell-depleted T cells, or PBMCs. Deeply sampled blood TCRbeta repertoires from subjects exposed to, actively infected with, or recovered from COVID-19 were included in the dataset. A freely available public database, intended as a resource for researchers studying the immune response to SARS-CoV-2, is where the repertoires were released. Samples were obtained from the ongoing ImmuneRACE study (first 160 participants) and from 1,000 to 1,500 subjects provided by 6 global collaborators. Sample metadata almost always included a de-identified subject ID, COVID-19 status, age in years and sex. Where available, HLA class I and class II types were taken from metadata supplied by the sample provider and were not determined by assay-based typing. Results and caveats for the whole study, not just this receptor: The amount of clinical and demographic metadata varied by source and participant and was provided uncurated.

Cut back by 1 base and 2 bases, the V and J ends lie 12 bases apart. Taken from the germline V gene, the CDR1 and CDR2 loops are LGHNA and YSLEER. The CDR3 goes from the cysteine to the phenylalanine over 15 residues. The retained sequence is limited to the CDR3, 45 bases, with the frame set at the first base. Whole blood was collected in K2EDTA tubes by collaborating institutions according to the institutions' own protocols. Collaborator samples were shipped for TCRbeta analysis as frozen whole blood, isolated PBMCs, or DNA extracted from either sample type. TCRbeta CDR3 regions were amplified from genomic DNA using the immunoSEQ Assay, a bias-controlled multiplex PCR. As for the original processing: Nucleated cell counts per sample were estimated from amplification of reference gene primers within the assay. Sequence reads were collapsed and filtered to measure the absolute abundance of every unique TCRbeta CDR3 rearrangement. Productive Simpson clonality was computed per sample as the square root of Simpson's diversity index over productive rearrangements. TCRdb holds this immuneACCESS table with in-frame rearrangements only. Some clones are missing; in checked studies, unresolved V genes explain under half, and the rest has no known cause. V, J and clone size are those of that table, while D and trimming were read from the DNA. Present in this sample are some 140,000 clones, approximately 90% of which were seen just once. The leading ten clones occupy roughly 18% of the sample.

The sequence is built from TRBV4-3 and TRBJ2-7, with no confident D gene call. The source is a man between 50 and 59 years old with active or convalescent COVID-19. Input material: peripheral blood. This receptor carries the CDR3 CASSQVRYGAYEQYF. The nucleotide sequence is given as TGCGCCAGCAGCCAAGTTCGGTACGGAGCCTACGAGCAGTACTTC.